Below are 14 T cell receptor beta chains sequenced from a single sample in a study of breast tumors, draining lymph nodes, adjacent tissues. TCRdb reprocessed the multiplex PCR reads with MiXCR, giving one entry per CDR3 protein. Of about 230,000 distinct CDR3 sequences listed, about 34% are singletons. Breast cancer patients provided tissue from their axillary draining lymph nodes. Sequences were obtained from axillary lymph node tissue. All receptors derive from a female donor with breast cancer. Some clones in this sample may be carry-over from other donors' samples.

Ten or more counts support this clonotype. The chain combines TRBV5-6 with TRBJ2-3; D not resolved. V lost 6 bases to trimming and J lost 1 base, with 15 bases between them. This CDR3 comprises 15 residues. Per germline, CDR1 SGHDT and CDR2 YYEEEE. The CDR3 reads CASIMRQARTDTQYF. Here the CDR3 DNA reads TGTGCCAGCATCATGAGGCAAGCCCGCACAGATACGCAGTATTTT.

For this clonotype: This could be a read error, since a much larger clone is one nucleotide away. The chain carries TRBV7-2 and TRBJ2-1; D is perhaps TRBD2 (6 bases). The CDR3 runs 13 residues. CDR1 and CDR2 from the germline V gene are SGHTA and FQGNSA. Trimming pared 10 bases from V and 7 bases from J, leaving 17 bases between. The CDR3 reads CANRRDSVNEQFF. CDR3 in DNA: TGTGCCAACAGACGGGACTCCGTTAATGAGCAGTTCTTC.

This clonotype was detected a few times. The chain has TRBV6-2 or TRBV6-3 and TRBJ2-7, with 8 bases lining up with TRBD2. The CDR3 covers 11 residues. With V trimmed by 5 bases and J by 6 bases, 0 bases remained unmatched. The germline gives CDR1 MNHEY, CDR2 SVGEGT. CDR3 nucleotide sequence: TGTGCCAGCAGTCGGGGGGGCGAGCAGTACTTC. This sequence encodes CASSRGGEQYF.

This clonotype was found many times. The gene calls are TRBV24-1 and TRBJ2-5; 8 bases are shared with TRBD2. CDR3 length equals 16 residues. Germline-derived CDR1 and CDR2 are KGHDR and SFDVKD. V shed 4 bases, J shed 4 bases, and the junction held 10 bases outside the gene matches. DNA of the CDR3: TGTGCCACCAGTGAGGGTAGCGGGAACCCTAGAGAGACCCAGTACTTC. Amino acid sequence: CATSEGSGNPRETQYF.

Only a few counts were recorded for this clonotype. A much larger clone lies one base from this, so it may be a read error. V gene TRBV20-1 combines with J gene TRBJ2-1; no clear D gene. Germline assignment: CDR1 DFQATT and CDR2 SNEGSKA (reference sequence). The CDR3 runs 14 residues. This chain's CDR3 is CSASSAISYTEQFF. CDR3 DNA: TGCAGTGCTAGTTCGGCCATCTCCTACACTGAGCAGTTCTTC.

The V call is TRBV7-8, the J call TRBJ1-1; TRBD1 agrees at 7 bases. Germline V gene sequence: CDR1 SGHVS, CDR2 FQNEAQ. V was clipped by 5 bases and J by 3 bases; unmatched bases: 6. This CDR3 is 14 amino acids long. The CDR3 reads CASSTGQDHTEAFF. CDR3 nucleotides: TGTGCCAGCAGCACAGGACAGGATCACACTGAAGCTTTCTTT.

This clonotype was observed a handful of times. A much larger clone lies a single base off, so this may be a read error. The CDR3 DNA sequence: TGCAGTGCTAGAGTCGGGAGGGCCCGTACTGAGCAGTTCTTC. Translated: CSARVGRARTEQFF. This chain joins TRBV20-1 and TRBJ2-1, with TRBD2 matching 8 bases. Germline V gene data show CDR1 as DFQATT and CDR2 as SNEGSKA (reference sequence). V shed 1 base, J shed 9 bases, and the junction held 8 bases outside the gene matches. This CDR3 has 14 residues.

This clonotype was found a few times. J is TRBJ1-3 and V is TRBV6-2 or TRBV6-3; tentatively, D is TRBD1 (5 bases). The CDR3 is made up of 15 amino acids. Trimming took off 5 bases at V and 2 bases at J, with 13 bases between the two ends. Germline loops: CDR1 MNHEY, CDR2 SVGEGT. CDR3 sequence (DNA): TGTGCCAGCAGTCAGGCGGGGGGTACTGGAAACACCATATATTTT. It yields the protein CASSQAGGTGNTIYF.

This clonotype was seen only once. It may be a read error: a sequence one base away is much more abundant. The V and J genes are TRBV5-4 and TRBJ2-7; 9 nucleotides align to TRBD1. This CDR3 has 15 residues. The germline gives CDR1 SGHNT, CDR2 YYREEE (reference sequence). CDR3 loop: CASGLKQGATDEQYF. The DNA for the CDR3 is TGTGCCAGCGGCTTAAAACAGGGGGCGACCGACGAGCAGTACTTC. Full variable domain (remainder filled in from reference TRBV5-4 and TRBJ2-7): ETGVTQSPTHLIKTRGQQVTLRCSSQSGHNTVSWYQQALGQGPQFIFQYYREEENGRGNFPPRFSGLQFPNYSSELNVNALELDDSALYLCASGLKQGATDEQYFGPGTRLTVT.

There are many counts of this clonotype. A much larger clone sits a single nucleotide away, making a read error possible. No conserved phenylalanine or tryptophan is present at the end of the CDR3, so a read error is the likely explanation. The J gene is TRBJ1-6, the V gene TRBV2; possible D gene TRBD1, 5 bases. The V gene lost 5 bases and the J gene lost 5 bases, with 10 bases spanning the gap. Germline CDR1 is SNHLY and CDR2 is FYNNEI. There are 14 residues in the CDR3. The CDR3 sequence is CASSPGGNNSPLHL. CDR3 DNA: TGTGCCAGCAGTCCCGGGGGAAATAATTCACCCCTCCACCTT.

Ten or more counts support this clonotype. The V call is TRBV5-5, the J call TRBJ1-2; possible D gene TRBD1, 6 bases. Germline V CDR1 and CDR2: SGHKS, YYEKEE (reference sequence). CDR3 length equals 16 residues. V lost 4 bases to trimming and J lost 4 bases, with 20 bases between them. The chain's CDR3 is CASSLSMDSGVYGYTF. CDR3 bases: TGTGCCAGCAGCCTAAGTATGGACAGTGGTGTCTATGGCTACACCTTC.

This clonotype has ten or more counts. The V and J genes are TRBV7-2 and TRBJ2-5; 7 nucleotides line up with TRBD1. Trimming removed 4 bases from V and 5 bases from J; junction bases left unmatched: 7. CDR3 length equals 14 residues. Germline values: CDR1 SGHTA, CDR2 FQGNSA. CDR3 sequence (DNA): TGTGCCAGCAGCTCTTCCGGGACAGTGGAGACCCAGTACTTC. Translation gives CASSSSGTVETQYF.

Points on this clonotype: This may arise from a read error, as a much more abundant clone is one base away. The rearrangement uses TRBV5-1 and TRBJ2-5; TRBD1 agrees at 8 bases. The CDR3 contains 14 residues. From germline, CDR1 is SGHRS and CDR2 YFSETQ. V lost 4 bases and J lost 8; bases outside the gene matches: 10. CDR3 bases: TGCGCCAGCAGCGACCCGACAGGGGTAGACACCCAGTACTTC. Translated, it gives CASSDPTGVDTQYF.

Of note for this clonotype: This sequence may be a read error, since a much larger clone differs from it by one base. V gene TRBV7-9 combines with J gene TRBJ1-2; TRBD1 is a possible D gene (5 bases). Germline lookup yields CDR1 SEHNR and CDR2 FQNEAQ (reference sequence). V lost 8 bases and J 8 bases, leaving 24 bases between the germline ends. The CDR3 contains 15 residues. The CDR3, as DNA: TGTGCCAGCGGTTCTCTTGAAGAAACAGGAAGCGGCTACACCTTC. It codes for CASGSLEETGSGYTF.